This note documents a single T cell receptor beta chain sequence. Antigen unknown. Profiled with immunoSEQ multiplex PCR; TCRdb holds only in-frame clones, not every one. Of approximately 70,000 clones in the sample, about four fifths were seen once. Germline CDR1 and CDR2: MNHEY and SVGAGI. The CDR3 is 13 amino acids. V lost 10 bases, J lost 4 bases, and 16 bases lay in between. The data are from a study of T cell responses to AZD1222 COVID-19 vaccine. General observations from the study: Spike-spanning, vaccine-associated CD4 TCRs were dominant at 160-218 and 743-854. Unmutated variant regions are reportedly targeted by nearly half of spike-specific TCRs.

The chain employs TRBV6-5 and TRBJ1-2; unclear D gene. The sequence derives from an adult in good health. The source material was peripheral blood, sampled on day 0 of AZD1222 vaccination. CDR3 nucleotides: TGTGCCACTACCCTGGGCAGGTTCTATGGCTACACCTTC. Its protein is CATTLGRFYGYTF.